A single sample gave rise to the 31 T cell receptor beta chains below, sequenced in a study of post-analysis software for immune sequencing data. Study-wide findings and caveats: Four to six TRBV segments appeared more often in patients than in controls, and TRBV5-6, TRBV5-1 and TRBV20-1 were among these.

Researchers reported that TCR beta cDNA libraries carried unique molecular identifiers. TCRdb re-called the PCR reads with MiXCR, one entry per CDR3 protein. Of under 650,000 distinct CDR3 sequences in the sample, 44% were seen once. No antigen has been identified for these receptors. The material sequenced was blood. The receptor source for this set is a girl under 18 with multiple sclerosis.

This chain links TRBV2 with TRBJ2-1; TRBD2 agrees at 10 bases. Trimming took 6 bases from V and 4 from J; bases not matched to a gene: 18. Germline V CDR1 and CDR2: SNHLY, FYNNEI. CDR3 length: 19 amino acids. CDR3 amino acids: CASSPASLSGRRGYNEQFF. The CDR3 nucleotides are TGTGCCAGCAGCCCTGCTAGCCTTAGCGGGAGGAGAGGGTACAATGAGCAGTTCTTC.

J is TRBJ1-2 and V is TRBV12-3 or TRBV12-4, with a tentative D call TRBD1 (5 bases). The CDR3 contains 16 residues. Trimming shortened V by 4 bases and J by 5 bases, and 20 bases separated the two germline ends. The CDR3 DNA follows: TGTGCCAGCAGTTCAGGGCCAACGGGGAGGCGGTATGGCTACACCTTC. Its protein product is CASSSGPTGRRYGYTF.

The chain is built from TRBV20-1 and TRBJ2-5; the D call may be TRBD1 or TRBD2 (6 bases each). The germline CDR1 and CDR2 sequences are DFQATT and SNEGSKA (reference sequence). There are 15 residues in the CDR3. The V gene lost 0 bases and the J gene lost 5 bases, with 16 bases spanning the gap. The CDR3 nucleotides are TGCAGTGCTAGAGATGGGGGGCTAACAGGGGAGACCCAGTACTTC. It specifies CSARDGGLTGETQYF.

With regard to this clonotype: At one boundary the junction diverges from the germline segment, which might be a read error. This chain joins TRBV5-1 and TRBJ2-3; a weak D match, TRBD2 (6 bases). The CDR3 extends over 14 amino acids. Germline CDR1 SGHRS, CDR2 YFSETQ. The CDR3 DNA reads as TGCGCCAGCAATGTGGGAACTAGCACAGACACGCAGTATTTT. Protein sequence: CASNVGTSTDTQYF.

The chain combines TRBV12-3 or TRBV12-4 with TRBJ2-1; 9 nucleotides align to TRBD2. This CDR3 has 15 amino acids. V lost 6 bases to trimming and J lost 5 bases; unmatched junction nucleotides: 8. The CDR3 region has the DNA TGTGCCAGCAGCCCGGGGACTAGCAGAAACAATGAGCAGTTCTTC. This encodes CASSPGTSRNNEQFF.

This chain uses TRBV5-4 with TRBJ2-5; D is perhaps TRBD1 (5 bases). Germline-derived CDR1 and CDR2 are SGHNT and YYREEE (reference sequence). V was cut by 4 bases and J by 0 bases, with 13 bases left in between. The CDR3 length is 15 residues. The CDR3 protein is CASSPAGANQETQYF. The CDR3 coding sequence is TGTGCCAGCAGCCCAGCTGGGGCCAACCAAGAGACCCAGTACTTC.

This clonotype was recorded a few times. Written as DNA, the CDR3 is TGTGCCAGCTCATACGCCTCCTGGGATGAGACCCAGTACTTC. This encodes CASSYASWDETQYF. The chain combines TRBV18 with TRBJ2-5; unclear D gene. V was cut by 5 bases and J by 5 bases, with 15 bases left in between. This CDR3 contains 14 residues. Germline-derived CDR1 and CDR2 are KGHSH and LQKENI.

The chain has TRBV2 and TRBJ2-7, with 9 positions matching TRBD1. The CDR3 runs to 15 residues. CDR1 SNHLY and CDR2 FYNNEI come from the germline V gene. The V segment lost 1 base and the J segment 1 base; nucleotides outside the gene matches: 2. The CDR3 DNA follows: TGTGCCAGCAGTGAAGGCGGACAGGGGTCCTACGAGCAGTACTTC. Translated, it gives CASSEGGQGSYEQYF.

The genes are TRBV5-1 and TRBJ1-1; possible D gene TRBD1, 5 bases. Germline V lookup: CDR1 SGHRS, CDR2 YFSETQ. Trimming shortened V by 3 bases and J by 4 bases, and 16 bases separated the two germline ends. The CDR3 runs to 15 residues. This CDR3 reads CASSSRGGESTEAFF. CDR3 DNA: TGCGCCAGCAGCTCCCGGGGGGGAGAGAGCACTGAAGCTTTCTTT.

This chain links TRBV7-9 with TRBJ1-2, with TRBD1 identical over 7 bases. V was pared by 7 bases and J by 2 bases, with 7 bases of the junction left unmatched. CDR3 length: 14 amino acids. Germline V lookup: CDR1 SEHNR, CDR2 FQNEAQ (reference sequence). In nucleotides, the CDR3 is TGTGCCAGCACCCCGACAGGGAACAACTATGGCTACACCTTC. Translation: CASTPTGNNYGYTF.

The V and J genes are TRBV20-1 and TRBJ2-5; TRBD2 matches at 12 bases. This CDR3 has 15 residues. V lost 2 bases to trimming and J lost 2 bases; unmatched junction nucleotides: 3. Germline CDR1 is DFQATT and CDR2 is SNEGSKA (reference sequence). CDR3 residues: CSARPTSGRQETQYF. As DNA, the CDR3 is TGCAGTGCTAGACCCACTAGCGGGAGGCAAGAGACCCAGTACTTC.

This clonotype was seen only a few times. The DNA of the CDR3 is TGCGCCAGCAGCTTAGGTATTAGCGGGGGGGTAACCTACAATGAGCAGTTCTTC. Translating gives CASSLGISGGVTYNEQFF. The V call is TRBV5-1, the J call TRBJ2-1, with 11 bases lining up with TRBD2. Germline CDR1 SGHRS, CDR2 YFSETQ. Trimming took 2 bases from V and 2 from J; bases not matched to a gene: 9. CDR3 length: 18 amino acids.

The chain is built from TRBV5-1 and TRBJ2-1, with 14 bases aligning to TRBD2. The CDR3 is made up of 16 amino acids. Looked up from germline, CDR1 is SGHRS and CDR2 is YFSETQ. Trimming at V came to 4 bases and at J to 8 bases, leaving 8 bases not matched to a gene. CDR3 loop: CASSPGTSGSTDEQFF. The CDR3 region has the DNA TGCGCCAGCAGCCCTGGGACTAGCGGGAGCACGGATGAGCAGTTCTTC. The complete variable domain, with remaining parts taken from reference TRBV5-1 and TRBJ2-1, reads KAGVTQTPRYLIKTRGQQVTLSCSPISGHRSVSWYQQTPGQGLQFLFEYFSETQRNKGNFPGRFSGRQFSNSRSEMNVSTLELGDSALYLCASSPGTSGSTDEQFFGPGTRLTVL.

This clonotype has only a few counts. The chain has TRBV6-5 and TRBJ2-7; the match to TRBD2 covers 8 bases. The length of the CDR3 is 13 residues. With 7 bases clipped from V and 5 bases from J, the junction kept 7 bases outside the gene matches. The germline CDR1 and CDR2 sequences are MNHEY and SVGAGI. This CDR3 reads CASTFQRGNEQYF. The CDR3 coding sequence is TGTGCCAGCACCTTTCAGCGGGGGAACGAGCAGTACTTC.

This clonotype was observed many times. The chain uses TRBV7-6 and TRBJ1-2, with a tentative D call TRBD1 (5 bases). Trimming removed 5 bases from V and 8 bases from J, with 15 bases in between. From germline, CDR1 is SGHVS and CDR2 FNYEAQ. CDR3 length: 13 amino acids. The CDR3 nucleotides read TGTGCCAGCAGCCCAGGGTTCCTCACCGGCTACACCTTC. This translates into CASSPGFLTGYTF.

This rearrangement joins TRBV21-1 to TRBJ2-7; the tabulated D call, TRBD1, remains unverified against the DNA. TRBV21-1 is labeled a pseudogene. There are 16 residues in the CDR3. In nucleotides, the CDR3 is TGTGCCAGCAGCCCCCAGCAGGCAGGGGGTACCTACGAGCAGTACTTC. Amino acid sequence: CASSPQQAGGTYEQYF.

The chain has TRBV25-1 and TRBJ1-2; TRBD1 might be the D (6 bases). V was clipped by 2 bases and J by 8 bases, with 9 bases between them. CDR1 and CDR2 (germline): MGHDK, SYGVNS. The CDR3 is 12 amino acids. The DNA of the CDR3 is TGTGCCAGCAGTGAAGGGGGCTGGGGCTACACCTTC. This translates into CASSEGGWGYTF.

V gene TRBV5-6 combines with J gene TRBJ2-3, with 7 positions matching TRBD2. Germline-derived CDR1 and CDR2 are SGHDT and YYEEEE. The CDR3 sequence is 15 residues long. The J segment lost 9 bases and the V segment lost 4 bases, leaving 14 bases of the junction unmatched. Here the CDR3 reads CASSGSGLSGRTQYF. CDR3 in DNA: TGTGCCAGCAGCGGGTCGGGACTATCAGGTCGGACGCAGTATTTT.

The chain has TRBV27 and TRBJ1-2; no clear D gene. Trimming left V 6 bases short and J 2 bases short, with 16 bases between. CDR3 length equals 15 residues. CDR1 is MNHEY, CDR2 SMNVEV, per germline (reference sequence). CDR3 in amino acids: CASSPRPNSNYGYTF. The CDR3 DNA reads TGTGCCAGCAGCCCTCGTCCTAATTCCAACTATGGCTACACCTTC.

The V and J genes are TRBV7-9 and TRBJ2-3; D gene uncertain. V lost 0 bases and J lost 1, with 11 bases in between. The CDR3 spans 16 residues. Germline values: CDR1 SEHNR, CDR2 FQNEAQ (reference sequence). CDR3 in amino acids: CASSLAGSRGTDTQYF. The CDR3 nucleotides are TGTGCCAGCAGCTTAGCGGGCAGTCGGGGCACAGATACGCAGTATTTT. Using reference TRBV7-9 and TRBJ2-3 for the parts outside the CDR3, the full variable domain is DTGVSQNPRHKITKRGQNVTFRCDPISEHNRLYWYRQTLGQGPEFLTYFQNEAQLEKSRLLSDRFSAERPKGSFSTLEIQRTEQGDSAMYLCASSLAGSRGTDTQYFGPGTRLTVL.

The DNA of the CDR3 is TGTGCCAGCAGTCGCACCCCCTACAATGAGCAGTTCTTC. Encoded protein: CASSRTPYNEQFF. This sequence joins TRBV12-3 or TRBV12-4 and TRBJ2-1, with D uncertain. V lost 5 bases to trimming and J lost 2 bases, with 7 bases between them. CDR3 length: 13 amino acids.

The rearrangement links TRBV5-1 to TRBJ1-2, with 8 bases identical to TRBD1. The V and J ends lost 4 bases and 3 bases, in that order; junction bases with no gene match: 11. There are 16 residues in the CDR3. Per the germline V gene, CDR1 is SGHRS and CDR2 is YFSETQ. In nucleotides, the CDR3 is TGCGCCAGCAGCCGGACAGGGAAGGGTGGATACTATGGCTACACCTTC. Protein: CASSRTGKGGYYGYTF.

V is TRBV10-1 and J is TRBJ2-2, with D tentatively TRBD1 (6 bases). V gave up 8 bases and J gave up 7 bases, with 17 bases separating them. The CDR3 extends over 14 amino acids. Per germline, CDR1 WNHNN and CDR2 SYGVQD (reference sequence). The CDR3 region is CASGSGTFGGELFF. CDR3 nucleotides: TGCGCCAGCGGATCCGGGACATTCGGCGGGGAGCTGTTTTTT.

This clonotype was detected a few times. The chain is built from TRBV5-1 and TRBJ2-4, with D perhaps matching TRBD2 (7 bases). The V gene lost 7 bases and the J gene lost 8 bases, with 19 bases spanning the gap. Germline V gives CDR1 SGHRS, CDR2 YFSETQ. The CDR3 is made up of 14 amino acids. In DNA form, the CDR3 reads TGCGCCAGCGCCCCGGGGGGCGGAGGGGACATTCAGTACTTC. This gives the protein CASAPGGGGDIQYF.

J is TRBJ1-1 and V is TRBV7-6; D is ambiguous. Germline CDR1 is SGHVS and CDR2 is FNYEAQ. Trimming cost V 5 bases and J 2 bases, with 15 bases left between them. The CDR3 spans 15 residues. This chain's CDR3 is CASSPSGVSNTEAFF. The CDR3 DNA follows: TGTGCCAGCAGCCCTAGCGGGGTTTCCAACACTGAAGCTTTCTTT.

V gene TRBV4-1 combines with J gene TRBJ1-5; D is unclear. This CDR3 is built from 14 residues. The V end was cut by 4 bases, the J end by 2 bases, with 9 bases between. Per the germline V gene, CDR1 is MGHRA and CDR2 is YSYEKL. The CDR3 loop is CASSPMGRNQPQHF. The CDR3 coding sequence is TGCGCCAGCAGCCCCATGGGCCGCAATCAGCCCCAGCATTTT.

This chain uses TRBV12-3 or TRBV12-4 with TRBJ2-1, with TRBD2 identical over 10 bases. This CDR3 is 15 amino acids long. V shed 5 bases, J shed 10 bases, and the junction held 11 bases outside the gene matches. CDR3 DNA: TGTGCCAGCAGTCCTGAAGCGGGAGGGCCAGGGGAGCAGTTCTTC. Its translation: CASSPEAGGPGEQFF.

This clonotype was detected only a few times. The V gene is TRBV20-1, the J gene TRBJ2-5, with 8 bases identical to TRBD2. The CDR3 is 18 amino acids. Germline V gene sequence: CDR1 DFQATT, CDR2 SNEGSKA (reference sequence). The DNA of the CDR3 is TGCAGGGCTCGAGTCGGGGGGGCCTCAATGTATGGCCAAGAGACCCAGTACTTC. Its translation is CRARVGGASMYGQETQYF.

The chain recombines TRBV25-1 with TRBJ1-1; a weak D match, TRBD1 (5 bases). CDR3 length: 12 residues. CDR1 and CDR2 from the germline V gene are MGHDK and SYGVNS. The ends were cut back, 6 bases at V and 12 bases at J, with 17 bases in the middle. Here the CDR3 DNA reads TGTGCCAGCAGCCTGGGGGGGACCGGGACTTTCTTT. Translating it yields CASSLGGTGTFF.

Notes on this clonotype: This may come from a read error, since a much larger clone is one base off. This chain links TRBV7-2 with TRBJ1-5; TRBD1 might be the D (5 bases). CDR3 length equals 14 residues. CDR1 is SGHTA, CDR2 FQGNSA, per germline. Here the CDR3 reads CACSFARDNQPQHF. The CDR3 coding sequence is TGTGCCTGCAGCTTTGCCAGGGACAATCAGCCCCAGCATTTT.

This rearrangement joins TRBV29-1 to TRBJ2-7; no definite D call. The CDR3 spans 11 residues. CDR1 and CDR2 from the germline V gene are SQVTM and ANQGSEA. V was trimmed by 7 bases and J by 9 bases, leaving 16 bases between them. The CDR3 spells CSGTTALGQYF. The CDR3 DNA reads TGCAGCGGAACAACAGCTCTCGGGCAGTACTTC.